Presented here are 2 T cell receptor beta chains from one specimen sequenced in a study of blood T cell repertoires in COVID-19. Here immunoSEQ multiplex PCR was the method, and the copy in TCRdb shows in-frame clones only, minus some. Among 200,000 to 300,000 clones listed, about 80% were seen once. The sequenced sample was peripheral blood. These receptors all come from a human donor in a cohort sampled during active COVID-19.

The chain carries TRBV19 and TRBJ1-1, with 8 bases identical to TRBD1. Germline V gene data show CDR1 as LNHDA and CDR2 as SQIVND (reference sequence). With 3 bases clipped from V and 5 bases from J, the junction kept 11 bases outside the gene matches. The CDR3 loop spans 16 amino acids. The CDR3: CASSIVPGQGGTEAFF. CDR3 nucleotide sequence: TGTGCCAGTAGTATCGTCCCCGGACAGGGAGGAACTGAAGCTTTCTTT.

The chain uses TRBV20-1 and TRBJ2-7, with D perhaps matching TRBD1 (6 bases). From germline, CDR1 is DFQATT and CDR2 SNEGSKA (reference sequence). The CDR3 length is 12 residues. V was shortened by 3 bases and J by 1 base, with 7 bases between the two germline ends. This CDR3 reads CSASTGSYEQYF. The CDR3 DNA follows: TGCAGTGCTAGTACAGGGTCCTACGAGCAGTACTTC.